Detailed here is one T cell receptor (beta chain). Sequenced by immunoSEQ multiplex PCR; TCRdb stores in-frame clones only, minus some. The table records tens of thousands of clones, about 91% of them present only once. The data were taken from a study of cytomegalovirus exposure and HLA in healthy donors. CDR1 is LGHNA, CDR2 YNFKEQ, per germline. Trimming left V 0 bases short and J 5 bases short, with 16 bases between. This CDR3 is built from 16 residues. Input material: PBMCs. The clonotype comes from a woman aged 30 to 39 in good health and CMV-seronegative. This chain joins TRBV4-2 and TRBJ1-1; TRBD1 is a possible D gene (5 bases). The CDR3 reads CASSQDRGGLFTEAFF. CDR3 DNA: TGTGCCAGCAGCCAAGATAGGGGAGGCTTGTTTACTGAAGCTTTCTTT.